This entry features one T cell receptor beta chain sequence. Libraries were prepared by immunoSEQ multiplex PCR; TCRdb keeps only in-frame clonotypes and omits some of them. The sample holds some 200,000 clones; 85% to 90% are singletons and the top ten take under 15%. Patients of the Seattle cohort, enrolled during active infection, were followed longitudinally. The record originates from a study of blood T cell repertoires in COVID-19. On the study more broadly: Samples came from the United States, Italy and Spain, spanning acute and convalescent COVID-19. Nucleic acid was either cDNA or gDNA, and it came from T cells, B-cell-depleted T cells, or PBMCs.

Sequenced sample: peripheral blood. This clonotype was obtained from a woman between 65 and 79 years old with COVID-19, enrolled during active disease.

The CDR3 sequence: CASSLGRGLNTEAFF. The CDR3 DNA reads TGTGCCAGCAGCTTAGGCAGGGGCCTGAACACTGAAGCTTTCTTT. The J gene is TRBJ1-1, the V gene TRBV11-1; D is possibly TRBD1 (6 bases). Trimming removed 1 base at V and 0 bases at J, with 9 bases between. CDR1 and CDR2 (germline): SGHAT, FQDESV (reference sequence). There are 15 residues in the CDR3.